The entry below describes one T cell receptor (beta chain). The antigen it binds to is not known. The record has no base qualities; no much larger clone is one base away. The library was made by the immunoSEQ multiplex PCR assay. For the multiplex PCR, a mixture combining 60 forward primers for TCR Vbeta segments and 13 reverse primers for TCR Jbeta segments was used. The CDR3 region of rearranged TCR beta genes was amplified from genomic DNA by a multiplex PCR assay. On the Illumina HiSeq System, the amplified TCR beta libraries were sequenced as 87-base-pair reads. In the paper's pipeline: Across the 600 to 700 repertoires, a later analysis counted 78 million or so unique TCR beta chains, approximately 12 million of which were shared by at least two donors. A nearest-neighbor algorithm error-corrected the raw reads and collapsed the reads into unique sequences, merging closely related sequences to remove PCR and sequencing errors. CDR3 sequences were aligned to IMGT reference sequences to assign V, D and J gene segments. Each retained sequence needed at least a six-nucleotide match to both a V gene segment and a J gene segment. A rearrangement was called productive if the CDR3 had no stop codons and remained in frame with V and J, and every other rearrangement was called non-productive. Following IMGT convention, CDR3 was defined as the stretch from the second conserved V-encoded cysteine to the conserved J-encoded phenylalanine. The earlier analysis of some 600 of the donors excluded sequences that lacked an unambiguous match to a single V gene segment. An earlier analysis of fewer than 750 of the donors classified V segments as functional when productive rearrangements were above 56.7% and as segregating when the standard deviation between donors was above 5%. A statistical classification framework was built to diagnose cytomegalovirus status from the catalog of TCR beta chain sequences. V and J gene assignment, in a later analysis, came from comparing TCR nucleotide sequences with IMGT/GENE-DB human TR gene sequences. A later analysis assigned CDR3 sequences and most-parsimonious VDJ recombination scenarios with the TCRdist pipeline. In a later analysis, every TCR beta chain was defined by the combination of its CDR3 amino acid sequence and its V-gene family, and reads without a unique V-gene family were dropped. In a later analysis, 500 to 650 highly shared, low-generation-probability nucleotide sequences were removed to address suspected cross-contamination and a sequencing artifact. In a later analysis, a clonal expansion index for each public chain was calculated from normalized within-repertoire ranks of inferred template counts. Generation probabilities in a later analysis came from a VDJ recombination model fitted to out-of-frame rearrangements, and those results were checked against IGoR. In a later analysis, TCR-TCR, TCR-HLA and TCR-CMV co-occurrence was scored with hypergeometric tests, and a repertoire-size bias correction was applied to TCR pairs. False discovery rates were estimated in a later analysis by permuting HLA or CMV assignments 20 times. In a later analysis, co-occurring TCRs were grouped using DBSCAN, and TCRdist sequence similarity was added for clustering within HLA-allele-positive subsets. For co-occurrence clustering, repertoires with fewer than 30,000 or more than 120,000 public chains were excluded, along with five repertoires with anomalous nucleotide sharing. Not all clones reach the TCRdb copy of this immuneACCESS table, which keeps in-frame sequences only. Checked studies attribute under half of the gap to unresolved V genes and leave the rest unexplained. That table is the source of V, J and clone size, and D and trimming were worked out from the DNA. The sample profile shows about 64,000 clones; roughly 73% of them were found once. The top ten clonotypes cover around 5.1% of the sample.

The data are from a study of cytomegalovirus exposure and HLA in healthy donors (dated by TCRdb to the late 2010s). In terms of the full investigation: An earlier analysis of 587 of the donors reported 250 to 350 Gb of sequence data and roughly 100 million unique TCR beta sequences from roughly 200 million T cells. An earlier analysis of 587 of the donors applied high-throughput TCR beta sequencing to assess whether each TCR beta V gene segment acted as functional or pseudogenic. The genetic ancestry cluster associated with self-reported Caucasian donors included roughly 84% of the roughly 380 genotyped donors. To predict cytomegalovirus infection status, the study combined high-throughput TCR immunosequencing, statistical association of individual TCRs with disease status, and machine learning. The later analysis used no new phenotypic data to find candidate immune exposures, relying instead on TCR beta sequences and their occurrence across donors. Donor age, sex, ethnicity and CMV serostatus were compiled together with the repertoire data. The study profiled the T cell repertoires of fewer than 850 subjects by immunosequencing and related them to cytomegalovirus serostatus. Class I and class II HLA loci were covered by the typing at four-digit resolution. The study aimed to test whether signatures of past pathogen exposure could be identified by cataloging public T cell receptors. The number of typed donors differed by locus: about 620-640 for A, B, C, DRB1 and DQB1; 500 to 550 for DQA1; approximately 600 for DPA1; and about 470 for DPB1. In a later analysis, previously published TCR beta repertoires from several hundred donors were re-analyzed and high-resolution HLA genotyping was added so that TCR occurrence patterns could be studied. Among about 390 genotyped donors of the cohort, an average of approximately 240,000 unique TCR beta nucleotide sequences were sequenced per donor, roughly 18% of them non-productive. Every discovery cohort repertoire had been produced on one sequencing platform. A separate validation cohort of 100 to 150 different subjects was used in addition to the approximately 700-subject first cohort. Four or five DR-DQ haplotypes were handled as single units for association and clustering because linkage in the cohort was strong. An early release that covered about 640 HLA-typed donors contained 300 to 350 gigabases of sequencing data and around 80 million unique TCR sequences. A later genetic analysis used genome-wide SNP genotypes for about three fifths of the 666 donors, treating that subset as a discovery cohort. General conclusions and limits of the study: Presence/absence analyses assumed roughly uniform sequencing depth across donors, an assumption that may not hold. A further reported finding was that TCR beta sequences accurately predicted the HLA-A and HLA-B alleles for most subjects in the first cohort. A total of about 150 TCR beta chains were listed by the study as associated with cytomegalovirus. A later analysis found that most CMV-associated TCR beta chains appeared HLA-restricted, with HLA associations seemingly driven largely by CMV exposure. Because the 87-base-pair reads could not distinguish some IMGT-functional V segments, including TRBV6-2 and TRBV6-3, those segments were excluded. A later analysis reported that several top co-occurrence clusters appeared linked to parvovirus B19, influenza, CMV and Epstein-Barr virus. At a false discovery rate of 0.05, a later analysis linked under 20,000 TCR beta sequences to specific HLA alleles. Because HLA typing was unavailable for some donors at each locus, only the typed subset was used in association tests. CMV serostatus was the only immune exposure information available for the cohort. Most TCR sequences were seen in very few donors, while some public TCRs were found in many individuals. Strong co-occurrence of HLA alleles, especially DR and DQ, made assigning TCR associations to individual alleles difficult. Three of the identified cytomegalovirus-associated TCR beta chains were confirmed in vitro to be specific for cytomegalovirus antigens. In this cohort, only TCR beta chains were sequenced, and detectable features were limited by the absence of alpha or paired-chain data. Compared with the approximately 710-donor mean, donors in an Asian-associated ancestry cluster had fewer N-insertions in productive TCRs, according to a later genetic analysis. Compared with equally common non-associated chains, HLA-associated TCR beta chains in a later analysis were more clonally expanded and had lower generation probabilities. The sequencing pipeline was judged likely to have produced a cluster of highly shared sequence variants as a technical artifact. A later analysis found that TCR association rates varied across HLA loci, with DRB1 alleles showing the most associated TCRs and HLA-C alleles the fewest. Linkage disequilibrium might explain the correlated functional status among segregating V segments, but an unknown experimental factor could not be ruled out. Cytomegalovirus status was reported to be diagnosed by the classifier with high specificity and sensitivity in both the original and validation cohorts. The authors suggested that the approach could potentially be generalized to other disease states and immunological phenotypes. Because counts were too low, more than 15 rarely observed V segments, including chromosome 9 orphons, were left out of the earlier analysis of some 600 of the donors. V-gene and J-gene trimming of TCR beta chains was associated with a missense DCLRE1C variant in a later genetic analysis, and the association was replicated in an independent cohort. Broadly in line with IMGT annotations, most TCR beta V segments showed up in productive rearrangements about 87% or about 30% of the time in an earlier analysis of around 600 of the donors.

The cohort consisted of 600 or so healthy bone marrow donors. Cohort members were all nominally healthy when sampled, although unrecorded immune exposures were likely present. The donor was CMV seropositive and belonged to the group of about 290 seropositive cohort members. Every donor gave a peripheral blood sample, and the peripheral blood mononuclear cells from that sample were used for TCR beta sequencing. The Qiagen DNeasy Blood Extraction Kit was used to extract genomic DNA from the blood cell samples. The germline V gene supplies CDR1 ENHRY and CDR2 SYGVKD. The cysteine opens and the phenylalanine closes a CDR3 of 17 amino acids. The DNA shown is the 51-base CDR3, in frame from base 1. Trimming removed 7 bases from V and 0 bases from J, leaving 19 bases between the germline ends.

This clonotype originated in a male donor in good health and CMV-seropositive. Material for sequencing was PBMCs. The rearranged chain carries TRBV10-3 and TRBJ1-3; the D region possibly corresponds to TRBD1 (6 bases align). The base sequence is TGTGCCATCAAGCCTTATAACAGGGCCTCCTCTGGAAACACCATATATTTT. Translated, this is CAIKPYNRASSGNTIYF.